These 22 T cell receptor beta chains were all obtained from the same sample, sequenced in a study of T cell changes during pregnancy in multiple sclerosis. Repertoires were generated with immunoSEQ multiplex PCR, while TCRdb's copy carries only in-frame clones and drops some. The sample consists of 85,000 to 90,000 clones, 94% of them appearing once. Material: peripheral blood, obtained after pregnancy. Every receptor here comes from a female donor in good health, enrolled as a control in a pregnancy study.

The chain employs TRBV2 and TRBJ2-2; the match to TRBD2 covers 11 bases. J gave up 2 bases and V 6 bases, and 8 bases lay outside the gene matches. Germline lookup yields CDR1 SNHLY and CDR2 FYNNEI. This CDR3 has 17 amino acids. The DNA of the CDR3 is TGTGCCAGCAGACTACTTCTAGCGGGAGGCAACACCGGGGAGCTGTTTTTT. Its translation: CASRLLLAGGNTGELFF.

The chain couples TRBV11-2 to TRBJ2-1, with D possibly matching TRBD1 (5 bases). The germline CDR1 and CDR2 sequences are SGHAT and FQNNGV. CDR3 size: 15 residues. V lost 4 bases and J 0 bases, leaving 10 bases between the germline ends. In nucleotides, the CDR3 is TGTGCCAGCAGCTCTGACAGCAGCTCCTACAATGAGCAGTTCTTC. Its protein product is CASSSDSSSYNEQFF.

This clone has a handful of counts. The V and J genes are TRBV19 and TRBJ1-5; TRBD1 might be the D (5 bases). The CDR3 totals 14 residues. The ends were cut back, 5 bases at V and 7 bases at J, with 15 bases in the middle. In germline, CDR1 is LNHDA, CDR2 SQIVND (reference sequence). CDR3 residues: CASSPTGDGQPQHF. CDR3 sequence (DNA): TGTGCCAGTAGTCCCACGGGGGATGGGCAGCCCCAGCATTTT.

The chain couples TRBV19 to TRBJ1-5, with 7 bases lining up with TRBD1. CDR3 length: 14 amino acids. V lost 6 bases, J lost 5 bases, and 7 bases stayed unmatched. Germline CDR1 reads LNHDA; CDR2 reads SQIVND (reference sequence). CDR3 loop: CASSTPGQHQPQHF. The CDR3 coding sequence is TGTGCCAGTAGCACTCCGGGACAGCATCAGCCCCAGCATTTT. Filled out from reference TRBV19 and TRBJ1-5, the complete variable domain reads DGGITQSPKYLFRKEGQNVTLSCEQNLNHDAMYWYRQDPGQGLRLIYYSQIVNDFQKGDIAEGYSVSREKKESFPLTVTSAQKNPTAFYLCASSTPGQHQPQHFGDGTRLSIL.

The V call is TRBV5-4, the J call TRBJ2-2; 7 nucleotides line up with TRBD2. The CDR3 sequence is 14 residues long. J was trimmed by 7 bases and V by 0 bases; bases with no gene match: 3. The V gene's germline CDR1 is SGHNT and CDR2 YYREEE (reference sequence). CDR3 nucleotide sequence: TGTGCCAGCAGCTTGGATCCGGGAGGCGGGGAGCTGTTTTTT. Translating gives CASSLDPGGGELFF.

The gene calls are TRBV11-2 and TRBJ2-7, with D perhaps TRBD2 (6 bases). V lost 0 bases to trimming and J lost 3 bases, with 15 bases between them. The germline gives CDR1 SGHAT, CDR2 FQNNGV. CDR3 length: 16 amino acids. CDR3 sequence reads: CASSLDLAGLNYEQYF. Written as DNA, the CDR3 is TGTGCCAGCAGCTTAGATCTGGCGGGGCTAAACTACGAGCAGTACTTC. Full variable domain (missing parts from reference TRBV11-2 and TRBJ2-7): EAGVAQSPRYKIIEKRQSVAFWCNPISGHATLYWYQQILGQGPKLLIQFQNNGVVDDSQLPKDRFSAERLKGVDSTLKIQPAKLEDSAVYLCASSLDLAGLNYEQYFGPGTRLTVT.

V usage is TRBV27 and J usage is TRBJ1-5; 7 nucleotides line up with TRBD1. The CDR3 length is 14 residues. Trimming cost V 5 bases and J 11 bases; bases outside gene matches: 12. Germline assignment: CDR1 MNHEY and CDR2 SMNVEV (reference sequence). The CDR3 loop reads CASSNTGARTTQHF. The CDR3 nucleotides read TGTGCCAGCAGTAATACAGGGGCCCGTACGACCCAGCATTTT.

This clone was counted a few times. The chain couples TRBV2 to TRBJ2-5, with a weak D call TRBD1 (5 bases). With 6 bases removed from V and 4 bases from J, the gap between germline ends came to 15 bases. The germline V gene encodes CDR1 SNHLY and CDR2 FYNNEI. CDR3 length equals 14 residues. The CDR3 sequence is CASSQTGYRETQYF. The CDR3 DNA reads TGTGCCAGCAGCCAAACAGGTTACAGAGAGACCCAGTACTTC.

This chain uses TRBV5-1 with TRBJ2-1, with 9 bases identical to TRBD2. Trimming at V came to 4 bases and at J to 5 bases, leaving 16 bases not matched to a gene. The CDR3 is 18 residues long. Germline assignment: CDR1 SGHRS and CDR2 YFSETQ. The CDR3 is CASSTAGALAGPNNEQFF. In nucleotides, the CDR3 is TGCGCCAGCAGCACCGCGGGGGCACTAGCGGGCCCAAACAATGAGCAGTTCTTC.

V is TRBV6-5 and J is TRBJ2-7; 8 nucleotides match TRBD1. CDR3 length: 12 residues. V lost 6 bases to trimming and J lost 12 bases; unmatched junction nucleotides: 10. Germline loops: CDR1 MNHEY, CDR2 SVGAGI. The CDR3 sequence: CASRGTGHTAYF. For the CDR3, the DNA is TGTGCCAGCAGGGGGACAGGCCACACGGCGTACTTC.

The chain links TRBV6-1 to TRBJ1-2, with TRBD1 matching 10 bases. The ends lost 8 bases at V and 4 bases at J; junction bases unmatched: 7. The CDR3 runs to 14 residues. Germline CDR1 reads MNHNS; CDR2 reads SASEGT. Here the CDR3 DNA reads TGTGCCAGCCAGGAGGGACAGGGGACCTATGGCTACACCTTC. Protein: CASQEGQGTYGYTF.

The gene calls are TRBV28 and TRBJ1-5; D uncertain. The V end lost 6 bases, the J end lost 3 bases, and 15 bases lay between the germline ends. CDR1 MDHEN and CDR2 SYDVKM come from the germline V gene. The CDR3 sequence is 15 residues long. Here the CDR3 reads CASRPILGDNQPQHF. CDR3 nucleotide sequence: TGTGCCAGCAGACCCATTCTCGGGGACAATCAGCCCCAGCATTTT. Based on the CDR3 plus reference TRBV28 and TRBJ1-5, the full variable domain is DVKVTQSSRYLVKRTGEKVFLECVQDMDHENMFWYRQDPGLGLRLIYFSYDVKMKEKGDIPEGYSVSREKKERFSLILESASTNQTSMYLCASRPILGDNQPQHFGDGTRLSIL.

Only one count was recorded for this clone. This chain joins TRBV2 and TRBJ2-7; weak D call: TRBD1 (7 bases). The CDR3 runs 13 residues. Looked up from germline, CDR1 is SNHLY and CDR2 is FYNNEI. Trimming removed 7 bases from V and 3 bases from J, with 13 bases in between. The CDR3 loop reads CASIPQGGYEQYF. The DNA of the CDR3 is TGTGCCAGCATACCGCAGGGGGGCTACGAGCAGTACTTC.

The V gene is TRBV11-2, the J gene TRBJ1-2, with a possible D match to TRBD1 (6 bases). The germline CDR1 and CDR2 sequences are SGHAT and FQNNGV. The V end was cut by 1 base, the J end by 7 bases, with 13 bases between. The CDR3 is 14 residues long. DNA for the CDR3: TGTGCCAGCAGCTTAGGGGGGCTAGGTGTTGGCTACACCTTC. As protein: CASSLGGLGVGYTF.

V usage is TRBV7-8 and J usage is TRBJ2-1; the match to TRBD1 covers 7 bases. J lost 9 bases, V lost 5 bases, and 10 bases had no gene match. The germline V gene has CDR1 SGHVS and CDR2 FQNEAQ. The CDR3 has 14 amino acids. CDR3 in amino acids: CASSVRDSRPEQFF. Written as DNA, the CDR3 is TGTGCCAGCAGCGTCCGGGACAGTCGACCTGAGCAGTTCTTC.

The gene calls are TRBV11-2 and TRBJ1-1, with D unresolved. CDR3 length: 13 residues. Looked up from germline, CDR1 is SGHAT and CDR2 is FQNNGV. V gave up 7 bases and J gave up 8 bases, with 17 bases separating them. The CDR3 here is CASTPFGLAEAFF. The CDR3 DNA reads TGTGCCAGCACCCCATTCGGGTTGGCCGAAGCTTTCTTT. The variable domain in full, completed from reference TRBV11-2 and TRBJ1-1, reads EAGVAQSPRYKIIEKRQSVAFWCNPISGHATLYWYQQILGQGPKLLIQFQNNGVVDDSQLPKDRFSAERLKGVDSTLKIQPAKLEDSAVYLCASTPFGLAEAFFGQGTRLTVV.

V gene TRBV2 combines with J gene TRBJ2-7; no clear D gene. Germline V gene sequence: CDR1 SNHLY, CDR2 FYNNEI. V gave up 3 bases and J gave up 0 bases, with 12 bases separating them. The CDR3 is 15 amino acids. The CDR3 here is CASSDVAADSYEQYF. CDR3 coding DNA: TGTGCCAGCAGTGATGTCGCGGCTGACTCCTACGAGCAGTACTTC.

V and J are TRBV18 and TRBJ1-1; weak D call: TRBD1 (5 bases). CDR1 is KGHSH, CDR2 LQKENI, per germline. The CDR3 contains 12 residues. The V end was cut by 4 bases, the J end by 7 bases, with 10 bases between. The CDR3 spells CASSQDRDEAFF. DNA of the CDR3: TGTGCCAGCTCACAAGACAGAGATGAAGCTTTCTTT.

This chain links TRBV15 with TRBJ2-4; 8 bases are shared with TRBD2. Trimming removed 0 bases from V and 0 bases from J; junction bases left unmatched: 1. The CDR3 totals 16 residues. Germline loops: CDR1 LNHNV, CDR2 YYDKDF (reference sequence). CDR3 sequence: CATSRDRGGAKNIQYF. The CDR3 region has the DNA TGTGCCACCAGCAGAGATCGGGGGGGAGCCAAAAACATTCAGTACTTC.

This clone was detected once. V and J are TRBV5-1 and TRBJ1-4; no firm D call. This CDR3 region has 15 residues. CDR1 and CDR2 from the germline V gene are SGHRS and YFSETQ. The V gene lost 2 bases and the J gene lost 5 bases, with 13 bases spanning the gap. The CDR3 nucleotides are TGCGCCAGCAGCTTTTTGTCACAGCCGAATGAAAAACTGTTTTTT. This gives the protein CASSFLSQPNEKLFF.

The rearrangement uses TRBV4-1 and TRBJ1-3, with 7 bases matching TRBD1. The junction had 5 bases not matched to a gene; V was cut back by 3 bases and J by 0 bases. This CDR3 has 16 residues. Germline V gene data show CDR1 as MGHRA and CDR2 as YSYEKL. CDR3 in DNA: TGCGCCAGCAGCCATACAGGACAGGCCTCTGGAAACACCATATATTTT. Translating gives CASSHTGQASGNTIYF.

The chain is built from TRBV6-6 and TRBJ2-7; 8 positions match TRBD1. This CDR3 is 14 amino acids long. CDR1 and CDR2 from the germline V gene are MNHNY and SVGAGI (reference sequence). The V and J ends lost 7 bases and 0 bases, in that order; junction bases with no gene match: 5. CDR3 protein: CASTRQGSSYEQYF. The DNA for the CDR3 is TGTGCCAGCACCCGACAGGGGAGCTCCTACGAGCAGTACTTC.